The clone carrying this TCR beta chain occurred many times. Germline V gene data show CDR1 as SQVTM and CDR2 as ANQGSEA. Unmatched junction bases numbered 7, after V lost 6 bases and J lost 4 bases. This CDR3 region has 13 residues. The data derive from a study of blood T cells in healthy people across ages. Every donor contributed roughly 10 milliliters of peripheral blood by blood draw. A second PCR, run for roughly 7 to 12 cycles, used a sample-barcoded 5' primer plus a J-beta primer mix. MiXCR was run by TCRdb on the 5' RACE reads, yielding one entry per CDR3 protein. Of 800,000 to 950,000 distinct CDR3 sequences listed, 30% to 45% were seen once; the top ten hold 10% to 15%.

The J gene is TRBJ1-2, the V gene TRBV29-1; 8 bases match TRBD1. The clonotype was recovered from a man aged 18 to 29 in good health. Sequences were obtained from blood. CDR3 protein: CSVETGDAYGYTF. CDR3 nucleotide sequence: TGCAGCGTAGAGACAGGGGACGCCTATGGCTACACCTTC.